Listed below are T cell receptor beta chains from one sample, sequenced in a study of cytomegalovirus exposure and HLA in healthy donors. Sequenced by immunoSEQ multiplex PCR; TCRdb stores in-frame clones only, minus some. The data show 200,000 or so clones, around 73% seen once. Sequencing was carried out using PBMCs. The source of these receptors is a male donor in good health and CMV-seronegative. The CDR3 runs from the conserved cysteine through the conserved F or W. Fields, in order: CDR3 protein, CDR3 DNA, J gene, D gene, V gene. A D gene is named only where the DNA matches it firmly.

cdr3_aa: CASRNTRGLAYEQYF; cdr3_nt: TGTGCCAGCAGAAACACCCGGGGACTAGCCTACGAGCAGTACTTC; j_call: TRBJ2-7; d_call: TRBD2; v_call: TRBV6-5
cdr3_aa: CASSGGISSYEQYF; cdr3_nt: TGTGCCAGCAGTGGAGGAATTTCTTCCTACGAGCAGTACTTC; j_call: TRBJ2-7; d_call: .; v_call: TRBV6-4
cdr3_aa: CASSLRGSATNEQFF; cdr3_nt: TGTGCCAGCAGCCTAAGAGGTAGCGCGACCAATGAGCAGTTCTTC; j_call: TRBJ2-1; d_call: .; v_call: TRBV9
cdr3_aa: CASSLVGQIDTIYF; cdr3_nt: TGTGCCAGCAGCTTGGTTGGACAGATAGACACCATATATTTT; j_call: TRBJ1-3; d_call: .; v_call: TRBV5-6
cdr3_aa: CASTPPPLPHATNEKLFF; cdr3_nt: TGCGCCAGCACCCCGCCCCCACTGCCCCATGCAACTAATGAAAAACTGTTTTTT; j_call: TRBJ1-4; d_call: .; v_call: TRBV10-1
cdr3_aa: CASSFRGRNYGYTF; cdr3_nt: TGTGCCAGCAGTTTTCGGGGGAGGAACTATGGCTACACCTTC; j_call: TRBJ1-2; d_call: .; v_call: TRBV27
cdr3_aa: CASSIRREIGGEQFF; cdr3_nt: TGTGCCAGTAGTATTAGGCGGGAGATCGGCGGTGAGCAGTTCTTC; j_call: TRBJ2-1; d_call: TRBD2; v_call: TRBV19
cdr3_aa: CSSGTSNTEAFF; cdr3_nt: TGTTCCAGCGGGACATCGAACACTGAAGCTTTCTTT; j_call: TRBJ1-1; d_call: .; v_call: TRBV7-9
cdr3_aa: CASSSIQGARIYGYTF; cdr3_nt: TGTGCCAGCAGTTCGATCCAGGGCGCGCGTATCTATGGCTACACCTTC; j_call: TRBJ1-2; d_call: .; v_call: TRBV27
cdr3_aa: CASRGQGGQPQHF; cdr3_nt: TGTGCCAGCAGAGGACAGGGAGGTCAGCCCCAGCATTTT; j_call: TRBJ1-5; d_call: TRBD1; v_call: TRBV28